This TCR beta chain is from a study of T cell responses to AZD1222 COVID-19 vaccine. TCRdb's copy holds only in-frame clones and misses some; the assay was immunoSEQ multiplex PCR. There are fewer than 85,000 clones in the sample; over 75% occur only once, and roughly 29% lies in the top ten. Looked up from germline, CDR1 is MDHEN and CDR2 is SYDVKM. With 5 bases clipped from V and 2 bases from J, the junction kept 2 bases outside the gene matches. This CDR3 has 15 amino acids. The specimen was peripheral blood, collected on day 0 of AZD1222 vaccination. V gene TRBV28 combines with J gene TRBJ2-6; 8 positions match TRBD1. The receptor's source is an adult in good health. CDR3 DNA: TGTGCCAGCAGTGCAGGGGGCACTGGGGCCAACGTCCTGACTTTC. As protein: CASSAGGTGANVLTF.